This TCR beta chain was profiled in a study of blood T cells in healthy people across ages. Study outcomes and limitations: A roughly linear age-dependent decrease characterized TCR beta diversity per million T cells. In the absence of known donor CMV status, changes in expanded clonotypes were possibly confounded.

This clonotype appeared a few times. The antigen is unknown. Primed by a sample-barcoded 5' primer and a J-beta primer mix, a second PCR proceeded for about 6 to 11 cycles. Each cDNA molecule was tagged by a template-switch adaptor with 12 random nucleotides. A single record per CDR3 protein comes from TCRdb applying MiXCR to the 5' RACE reads. The sample has around 710,000 distinct CDR3 sequences, approximately 43% seen once. Germline-derived CDR1 and CDR2 are SGHTA and FQGNSA. The V end lost 3 bases, the J end lost 12 bases, and 12 bases lay between the germline ends. This CDR3 has 11 amino acids. The rearrangement uses TRBV7-2 and TRBJ2-7; D may be TRBD2 (5 bases). The sequence was collected from a woman aged 55-70 years in good health. Sequencing was done on a sample of blood. The CDR3 coding sequence is TGTGCCAGCAGCTTTGGGGAGACCCTGTACTTC. Translation: CASSFGETLYF.